This T cell receptor (beta chain) is from a study of T cell responses to AZD1222 COVID-19 vaccine. Trimming left V 3 bases short and J 0 bases short, with 13 bases between. The CDR3 covers 16 residues. Per germline, CDR1 KGHSH and CDR2 LQKENI. The data were produced by immunoSEQ multiplex PCR, yet TCRdb's version contains in-frame clones alone and is incomplete. The table lists fewer than 180,000 clones, 75% to 95% of them singletons. This sequence originates from an adult who received the AZD1222 COVID-19 vaccine. The rearrangement joins TRBV18 to TRBJ2-3; the D gene is possibly TRBD2 (6 bases). The starting material was peripheral blood, obtained 28 days after the second AZD1222 dose. The CDR3 bases are TGTGCCAGCTCACCGGGAGCGGGCACTAGCACAGATACGCAGTATTTT. It yields the protein CASSPGAGTSTDTQYF.